This T cell receptor (beta chain) comes out of a study of blood T cell repertoires in COVID-19. At the level of the study: The origin of the acute and convalescent COVID-19 samples was the United States, Italy and Spain. PBMCs, B-cell-depleted T cells, or T cells were the source of the cDNA or gDNA that made up the material.

CDR1 and CDR2 from the germline V gene are LGHDT and YNNKEL (reference sequence). This CDR3 is 17 amino acids long. V lost 4 bases, J lost 4 bases, and 8 bases stayed unmatched. In the authors' methods: It was from reference gene primer amplification that nucleated cell counts were estimated. Profiling relied on immunoSEQ multiplex PCR, and the TCRdb table lists in-frame clones only, not all of them. V, J and clone size are those of that table, while D and trimming were read from the DNA. The table has about 240,000 clones, 70% to 85% seen once. The clonotype was recovered from an elderly woman with acute or convalescent COVID-19. The chain couples TRBV3-1 (or the pseudogene TRBV3-2) to TRBJ2-2; TRBD1 aligns across 11 bases. The sequenced material came from peripheral blood. Here the CDR3 reads CASSLLIGTGGTGELFF. CDR3 in DNA: TGTGCCAGCAGCCTCTTAATCGGGACAGGGGGCACCGGGGAGCTGTTTTTT.